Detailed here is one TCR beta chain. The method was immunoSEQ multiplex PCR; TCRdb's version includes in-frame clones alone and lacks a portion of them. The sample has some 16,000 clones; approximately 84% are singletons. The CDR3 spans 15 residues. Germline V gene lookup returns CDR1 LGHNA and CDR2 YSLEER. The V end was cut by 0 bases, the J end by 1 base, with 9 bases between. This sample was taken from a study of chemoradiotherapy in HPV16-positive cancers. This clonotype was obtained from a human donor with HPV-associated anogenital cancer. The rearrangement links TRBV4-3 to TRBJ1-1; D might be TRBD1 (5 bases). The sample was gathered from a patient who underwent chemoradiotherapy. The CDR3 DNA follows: TGCGCCAGCAGCCAAGACGACAGACGGAACACTGAAGCTTTCTTT. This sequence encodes CASSQDDRRNTEAFF.